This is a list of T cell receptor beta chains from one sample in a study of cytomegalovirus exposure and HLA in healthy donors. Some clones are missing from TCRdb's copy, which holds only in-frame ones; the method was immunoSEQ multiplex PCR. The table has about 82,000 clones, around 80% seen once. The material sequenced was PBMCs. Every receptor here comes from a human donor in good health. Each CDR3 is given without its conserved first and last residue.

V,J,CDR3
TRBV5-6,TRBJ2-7,ASSHRLAYEQY
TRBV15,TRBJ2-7,ATSAGQGDYEQY
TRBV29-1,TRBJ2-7,SVGTLYEQY
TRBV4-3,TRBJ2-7,ASSLTGGVHYEQY
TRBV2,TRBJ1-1,ASSRGLNEAF
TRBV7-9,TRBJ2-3,ASGPGLAGADTQY
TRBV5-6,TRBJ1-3,ASSNDLEQPSGNTIY
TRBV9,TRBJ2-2,ASSGIDGELF
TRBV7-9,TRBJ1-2,ASSEPGHSNYGYT
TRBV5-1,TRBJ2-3,ASSLEGGPDTQY
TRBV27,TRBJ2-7,ASSPGTVLRYEQY
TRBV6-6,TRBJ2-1,ASRKTGGHEQF
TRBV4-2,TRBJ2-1,ASSPGGGAEQF
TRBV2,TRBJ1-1,ASTGQGDTEAF
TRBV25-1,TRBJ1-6,ASSDPNSPLH
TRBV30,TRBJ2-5,AWRGAGGRETQY
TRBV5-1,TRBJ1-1,ASSLVVSPEAF
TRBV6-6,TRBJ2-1,ASSNNEQF
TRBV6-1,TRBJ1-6,ASSAWTGGNSPLH
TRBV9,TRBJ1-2,ASSVDFNYGHT
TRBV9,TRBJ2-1,ASSVGGGGYNEQF
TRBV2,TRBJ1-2,ASSDTGPYGYT
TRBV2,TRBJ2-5,ASNTAQETQY
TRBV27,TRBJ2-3,ASSFRSDTQY
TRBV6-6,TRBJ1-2,ASSPRTVGGYT
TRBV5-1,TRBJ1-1,ASSFSGARETEAF
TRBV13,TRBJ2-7,ASSSQTGAYEQY
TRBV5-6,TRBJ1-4,ASSRQGENEKLF
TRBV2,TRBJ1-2,ASSELYSKNYGYT
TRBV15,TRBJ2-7,ATSPLEGGPRYEQY
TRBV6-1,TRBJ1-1,ASSVSMNTEAF
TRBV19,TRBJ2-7,ASKGGRTGGLYEQY
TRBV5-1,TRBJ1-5,ASSLVGGGQPQH